The 17 T cell receptor beta chains in this list originate from one sample, sequenced in a study of vaccination and CD4 T cells after COVID-19. These TCRs are of unknown antigen specificity. Treatment defined: approximately 9-day PBMC culture with coronavirus spike peptide pools or control peptides (ViraFEST assay). Cultured CD4+ T cells had their DNA profiled by the Oncomine TCR Beta short-read assay. One entry per CDR3 protein, called by TCRdb with MiXCR from the PCR reads. The sample contains about 13,000 distinct CDR3 sequences, 60% to 70% of which appear only once. Sequencing input: CD4+ T cells from blood, cultured in vitro. These receptors were collected from a human donor who had recovered from COVID-19.

The chain joins TRBV5-4 to TRBJ1-2; D not resolved. V lost 9 bases and J lost 8, with 5 bases in between. Germline loops: CDR1 SGHNT, CDR2 YYREEE (reference sequence). The CDR3 consists of 8 residues. The chain's CDR3 is CATDGYTF. The CDR3 coding sequence is TGTGCCACCGACGGCTACACCTTC.

This clonotype has more than one count but fewer than ten. The chain carries TRBV6-2 or TRBV6-3 and TRBJ1-5, with no clear D. V lost 6 bases and J lost 6, with 12 bases in between. Germline loops: CDR1 MNHEY, CDR2 SVGEGT. The CDR3 is 13 amino acids. CDR3 in DNA: TGTGCCAGCAGCCAGGACCGCTTTCAGCCCCAGCATTTT. It specifies CASSQDRFQPQHF.

V gene TRBV12-3 or TRBV12-4 combines with J gene TRBJ1-2; possibly TRBD1 for D (5 bases). CDR3 length equals 13 residues. V was cut by 2 bases and J by 8 bases, with 12 bases left in between. CDR3 sequence (DNA): TGTGCCAGCAGTTTACGGGACTCGCTAGGCTACACCTTC. Residues: CASSLRDSLGYTF.

CDR3 DNA: TGTGCCAGCAGATCGCGGACTAGCGGCGGGACCCAGTACTTC. Its translation is CASRSRTSGGTQYF. The chain employs TRBV2 and TRBJ2-5; 10 nucleotides agree with TRBD2. Germline V lookup: CDR1 SNHLY, CDR2 FYNNEI. V trimming: 6 bases; J trimming: 7 bases; junction bases outside the gene matches: 8. The CDR3 is 14 amino acids. Full variable domain (outside the CDR3, taken from reference TRBV2 and TRBJ2-5): EPEVTQTPSHQVTQMGQEVILRCVPISNHLYFYWYRQILGQKVEFLVSFYNNEISEKSEIFDDQFSVERPDGSNFTLKIRSTKLEDSAMYFCASRSRTSGGTQYFGPGTRLLVL.

The V and J genes are TRBV28 and TRBJ2-1, with D possibly being TRBD2 (6 bases). This CDR3 region has 12 residues. The V end was cut by 5 bases, the J end by 9 bases, with 11 bases between. Germline-derived CDR1 and CDR2 are MDHEN and SYDVKM. The CDR3 is CASSLGRGEQFF. The CDR3 DNA sequence: TGTGCCAGCAGTCTGGGGCGGGGTGAGCAGTTCTTC. Drawing the rest from reference TRBV28 and TRBJ2-1, the complete variable domain is DVKVTQSSRYLVKRTGEKVFLECVQDMDHENMFWYRQDPGLGLRLIYFSYDVKMKEKGDIPEGYSVSREKKERFSLILESASTNQTSMYLCASSLGRGEQFFGPGTRLTVL.

This clonotype was picked up a small number of times. V usage is TRBV2 and J usage is TRBJ1-5; TRBD1 agrees at 8 bases. With 4 bases clipped from V and 0 bases from J, the junction kept 5 bases outside the gene matches. The CDR3 is 16 residues long. CDR1 is SNHLY, CDR2 FYNNEI, per germline. This CDR3 reads CASSVRQGLSNQPQHF. For the CDR3, the DNA is TGTGCCAGCAGTGTCAGACAGGGGCTTAGCAATCAGCCCCAGCATTTT.

The V call is TRBV18, the J call TRBJ2-3; 10 positions agree with TRBD1. CDR3 length: 14 residues. The V segment lost 6 bases and the J segment 7 bases; nucleotides outside the gene matches: 7. CDR1 and CDR2 (germline): KGHSH, LQKENI. CDR3 protein: CASSPGTGANTQYF. In DNA, the CDR3 is TGTGCCAGCTCCCCCGGGACAGGGGCTAATACGCAGTATTTT. Full variable domain (outside the CDR3, taken from reference TRBV18 and TRBJ2-3): NAGVMQNPRHLVRRRGQEARLRCSPMKGHSHVYWYRQLPEEGLKFMVYLQKENIIDESGMPKERFSAEFPKEGPSILRIQQVVRGDSAAYFCASSPGTGANTQYFGPGTRLTVL.

The chain combines TRBV27 with TRBJ2-7, with TRBD2 matching 11 bases. CDR1 and CDR2 (germline): MNHEY, SMNVEV (reference sequence). The CDR3 totals 14 residues. J was trimmed by 3 bases and V by 4 bases; bases with no gene match: 2. CDR3: CASSSTSGGYEQYF. In DNA form, the CDR3 reads TGTGCCAGCAGTTCCACTAGCGGGGGCTACGAGCAGTACTTC.

The chain recombines TRBV20-1 with TRBJ2-3; 11 bases map to TRBD1. This CDR3 region has 17 residues. V lost 0 bases to trimming and J lost 9 bases; unmatched junction nucleotides: 14. Per germline, CDR1 DFQATT and CDR2 SNEGSKA (reference sequence). CDR3 residues: CSARDQMDRGLIGTQYF. The CDR3, as DNA: TGCAGTGCTAGAGATCAAATGGACAGGGGGCTTATCGGGACGCAGTATTTT.

The rearrangement uses TRBV15 and TRBJ2-3, with no clear D. The V end lost 3 bases, the J end lost 5 bases, and 12 bases lay between the germline ends. The CDR3 consists of 14 residues. Germline lookup yields CDR1 LNHNV and CDR2 YYDKDF (reference sequence). As DNA, the CDR3 is TGTGCCACCAGCAGGGATGGGTACGGAGATACGCAGTATTTT. It codes for CATSRDGYGDTQYF.

This sequence joins TRBV20-1 and TRBJ1-1; D gene unclear. Germline-derived CDR1 and CDR2 are DFQATT and SNEGSKA (reference sequence). The CDR3 has 13 amino acids. V was shortened by 3 bases and J by 1 base, with 9 bases between the two germline ends. DNA of the CDR3: TGCAGTGCTAGGTCCACAGCGAACACTGAAGCTTTCTTT. Encoded protein: CSARSTANTEAFF.

V and J are TRBV19 and TRBJ1-6; TRBD1 might be the D (6 bases). CDR3 length: 12 amino acids. Germline CDR1 reads LNHDA; CDR2 reads SQIVND (reference sequence). Trimming took off 6 bases at V and 8 bases at J, with 8 bases between the two ends. In nucleotides, the CDR3 is TGTGCCAGTAGGCACAGGGATTCACCCCTCCACTTT. Protein sequence: CASRHRDSPLHF.

This clonotype was detected a few times. V is TRBV20-1 and J is TRBJ2-7, with 8 bases matching TRBD1. Unmatched junction bases numbered 9, after V lost 2 bases and J lost 0 bases. The CDR3 runs 16 residues. Per germline, CDR1 DFQATT and CDR2 SNEGSKA (reference sequence). The DNA of the CDR3 is TGCAGTGCTAGATCCAGACAGGGGTCCTTCTCCTACGAGCAGTACTTC. Translating gives CSARSRQGSFSYEQYF.

The gene calls are TRBV7-2 and TRBJ2-2; 10 bases line up with TRBD1. Trimming took 4 bases from V and 4 from J; bases not matched to a gene: 3. The CDR3 has 15 residues. Per germline, CDR1 SGHTA and CDR2 FQGNSA. This CDR3 reads CASSSRTGGTGELFF. For the CDR3, the DNA is TGTGCCAGCAGCTCCCGGACAGGGGGCACCGGGGAGCTGTTTTTT.

J is TRBJ2-5 and V is TRBV20-1, with D possibly being TRBD2 (7 bases). Germline V lookup: CDR1 DFQATT, CDR2 SNEGSKA (reference sequence). The CDR3 spans 14 residues. V was clipped by 1 base and J by 7 bases, with 16 bases between them. CDR3 DNA: TGCAGTGCTAGAGGCCAGGCGGGGGCCCCGACCCAGTACTTC. Its translation: CSARGQAGAPTQYF.

The rearrangement links TRBV11-3 to TRBJ2-2; D unclear. The CDR3 has 15 amino acids. The germline V and J ends were trimmed by 6 bases and 6 bases, with 17 bases remaining between them. Germline assignment: CDR1 SGHNT and CDR2 YENEEA. DNA of the CDR3: TGTGCCAGCAGGAGCTTATTCAGTCGCGCCGGGGAGCTGTTTTTT. This sequence encodes CASRSLFSRAGELFF.

This sequence joins TRBV2 and TRBJ1-5, with D hard to call. The CDR3 totals 13 residues. From germline, CDR1 is SNHLY and CDR2 FYNNEI. Trimming pared 2 bases from V and 7 bases from J, leaving 9 bases between. The CDR3 protein is CASSESRLQPQHF. For the CDR3, the DNA is TGTGCCAGCAGTGAATCCCGCCTCCAGCCCCAGCATTTT.